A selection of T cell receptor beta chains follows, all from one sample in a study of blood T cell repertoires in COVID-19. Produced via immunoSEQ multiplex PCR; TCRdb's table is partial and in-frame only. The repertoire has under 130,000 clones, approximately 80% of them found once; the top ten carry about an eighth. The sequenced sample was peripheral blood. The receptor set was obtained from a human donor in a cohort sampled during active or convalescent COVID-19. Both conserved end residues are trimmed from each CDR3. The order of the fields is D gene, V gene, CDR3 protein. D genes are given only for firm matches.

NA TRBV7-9 ASSLISRVVAF
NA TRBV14 ASSHRQASGYT
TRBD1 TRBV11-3 ASSYGQGEDTEAF
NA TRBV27 ASISPFGSEAF
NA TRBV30 AWSGTTAEQY
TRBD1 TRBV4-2 ASSQDGTGHTDTQY
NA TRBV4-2 ASSQISRTYEQY
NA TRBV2 ASSLRGGDSPLH
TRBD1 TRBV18 ASSRDDRGRNEQF
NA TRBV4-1 ASSADLREQETQY
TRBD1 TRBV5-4 ASSLGTGVTEAF
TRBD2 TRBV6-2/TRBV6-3 ASSILAGNEQY
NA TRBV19 ASSDRRRDNEQF
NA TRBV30 AWRDGVGGELF
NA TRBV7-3 ASSPDAAGGRIGELF
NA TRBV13 ASSLSAGLSPYKNIQY
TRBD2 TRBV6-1 ASSEIGGGANEQF
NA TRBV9 ASSVDRDMNTEAF
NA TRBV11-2 ASSLEAGVYSPLH
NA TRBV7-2 ASTSLGVETQY
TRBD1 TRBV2 ASSWTGVGNTIY
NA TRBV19 ATGGSSGHYGYT
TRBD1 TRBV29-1 SVVGQGGYGYT
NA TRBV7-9 ASSLHGGVDGYT
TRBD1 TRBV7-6 ASSNRQGLNTEAF
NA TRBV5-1 ASSLGTRNSYNEQF
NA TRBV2 ASTDWTDIYGYT
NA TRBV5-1 ASSFTAGVGEQY
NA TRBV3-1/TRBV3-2 ASSQVRSGGGYT
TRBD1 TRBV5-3 ARRNRDREQETQY
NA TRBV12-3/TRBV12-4 ASSLGQFGYT
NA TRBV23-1 AIVGGINTEAF
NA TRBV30 AWSDHKENTEAF
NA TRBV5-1 ASSLEGEALNSPLH
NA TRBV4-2 ASSQDVVSGAVYEQY
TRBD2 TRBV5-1 ASRGAGVPYEQY
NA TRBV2 ASSDGGNTEAF
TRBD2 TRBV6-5 ASSYGVAGEAGELF
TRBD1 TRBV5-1 ASSSTGANSPLH
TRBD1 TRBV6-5 ASTPTGYDGYT
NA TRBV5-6 ASNPPVPRGVRNEQF
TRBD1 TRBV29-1 SVEEGRGRVDEKLF
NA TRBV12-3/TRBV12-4 AFTSKGAGELF
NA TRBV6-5 ASSYSILTVYGYT
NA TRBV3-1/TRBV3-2 ASSPKSKGRVGYT
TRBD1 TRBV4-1 ASSLDRGGRNTEAF
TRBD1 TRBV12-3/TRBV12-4 ASRAGGQPQH
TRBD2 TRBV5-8 ASSLVAGTGDIQY
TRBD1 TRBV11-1 ASSSDRVLADTQY
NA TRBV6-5 ASRTDGVNSPLH
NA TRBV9 ASSVGAVNYGYT
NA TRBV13 ASSLRGDATNEKLF